A single sample gave rise to the 10 T cell receptor beta chains below, sequenced in a study of liver allograft versus peripheral blood T cells. Study at large: Comparing T cell receptor repertoires in transplanted livers with those in recipients' peripheral blood was part of the design.

TCRdb re-called the reads with MiXCR, one entry per CDR3 protein. The table includes a few hundred distinct CDR3 sequences, approximately 11% detected once. These receptors were collected from a human patient who had a liver transplant. Some T cells may have originated in the graft donor.

This clonotype is categorized as medium-sized. The V call is TRBV25-1, the J call TRBJ2-7; D is unresolved. Germline CDR1 reads MGHDK; CDR2 reads SYGVNS. V was shortened by 0 bases and J by 5 bases, with 2 bases between the two germline ends. The CDR3 totals 11 residues. DNA for the CDR3: TGTGCCAGCAGTGAATATAACGAGCAGTACTTC. It codes for CASSEYNEQYF.

A note on this clonotype: It is likely a read error: a sequence one base away is far more abundant. The chain carries TRBV20-1 and TRBJ2-1; 12 nucleotides agree with TRBD2. The J call is in doubt because the DNA end fits TRBJ2-7 better. This CDR3 has 15 residues. Germline lookup yields CDR1 DFQATT and CDR2 SNEGSKA (reference sequence). In DNA form, the CDR3 reads TGCAGTGTCGCAACCGGACTAGCGGGACCCGACCAGCAGTACTTC. Its protein product is CSVATGLAGPDQQYF.

In its sample, this clonotype is large. This rearrangement joins TRBV15 to TRBJ1-6; 8 bases match TRBD1. Unmatched junction bases numbered 5, after V lost 3 bases and J lost 7 bases. Germline assignment: CDR1 LNHNV and CDR2 YYDKDF (reference sequence). The CDR3 is 15 residues long. For the CDR3, the DNA is TGTGCCACCAGCAGGCTAGGACAGGGAAATTCACCCCTCCACTTT. It specifies CATSRLGQGNSPLHF. The full variable domain, with the rest looked up from reference TRBV15 and TRBJ1-6, is DAMVIQNPRYQVTQFGKPVTLSCSQTLNHNVMYWYQQKSSQAPKLLFHYYDKDFNNEADTPDNFQSRRPNTSFCFLDIRSPGLGDTAMYLCATSRLGQGNSPLHFGNGTRLTVT.

This clonotype is medium-sized by share. The chain links TRBV20-1 to TRBJ2-7; TRBD2 might be the D (6 bases). Trimming took off 6 bases at V and 2 bases at J, with 14 bases between the two ends. The CDR3 loop spans 13 amino acids. Germline lookup yields CDR1 DFQATT and CDR2 SNEGSKA (reference sequence). In DNA form, the CDR3 reads TGCAGTGCCCAGGACTACCGAACCTACGAGCAGTACTTC. Translation: CSAQDYRTYEQYF.

In its sample, this clonotype is large. The chain employs TRBV18 and TRBJ2-7, with no clear D. The CDR3 is 13 amino acids. Germline CDR1 KGHSH, CDR2 LQKENI. Between the trimmed V and J ends, which lost 2 bases and 3 bases, there was a span of 8 bases. The DNA for the CDR3 is TGTGCCAGCTCACCAGGGCAGGTCTACGAGCAGTACTTC. Translating gives CASSPGQVYEQYF.

Judged by abundance, this clonotype is large. V and J are TRBV7-9 and TRBJ1-2; tentatively, D is TRBD1 (5 bases). Looked up from germline, CDR1 is SEHNR and CDR2 is FQNEAQ (reference sequence). Trimming removed 5 bases from V and 8 bases from J, with 15 bases in between. This CDR3 is 13 amino acids long. CDR3: CASSLREASGYTF. The CDR3 coding sequence is TGTGCCAGCAGCCTCAGGGAGGCGTCCGGCTACACCTTC. The full variable domain, in which reference TRBV7-9 and TRBJ1-2 provide the parts outside the CDR3, is DTGVSQNPRHKITKRGQNVTFRCDPISEHNRLYWYRQTLGQGPEFLTYFQNEAQLEKSRLLSDRFSAERPKGSFSTLEIQRTEQGDSAMYLCASSLREASGYTFGSGTRLTVV.

By share, this clonotype counts as large (0.1 to 1%). V and J are TRBV12-3 or TRBV12-4 and TRBJ1-4; D unclear. This CDR3 has 16 residues. V gave up 5 bases and J gave up 7 bases, with 20 bases separating them. In DNA form, the CDR3 reads TGTGCCAGCAGTCCCCGTTCGGGTGTAGGGAGTGAAAAACTGTTTTTT. It translates to CASSPRSGVGSEKLFF.

This clonotype is labeled as medium-sized. V gene TRBV3-1 combines with J gene TRBJ2-7; the D is unclear. The length of the CDR3 is 11 residues. CDR1 and CDR2 (germline): LGHDT, YNNKEL (reference sequence). V was clipped by 1 base and J by 5 bases, with 3 bases between them. CDR3 bases: TGTGCCAGCAGCCAAGCCCACGAGCAGTACTTC. It yields the protein CASSQAHEQYF.

Relative to its sample, this clonotype is large. The chain is built from TRBV28 and TRBJ1-2; TRBD1 aligns across 7 bases. V shed 5 bases, J shed 3 bases, and the junction held 6 bases outside the gene matches. This CDR3 region has 14 residues. Germline V lookup: CDR1 MDHEN, CDR2 SYDVKM. The CDR3 DNA sequence: TGTGCCAGCAGTCCTCCGACAGGGTACTATGGCTACACCTTC. Amino acid sequence: CASSPPTGYYGYTF.

This clonotype is deemed large. The chain joins TRBV6-1 to TRBJ2-1; 14 nucleotides line up with TRBD2. This CDR3 has 17 residues. Germline CDR1 MNHNS, CDR2 SASEGT. The junction had 9 bases not matched to a gene; V was cut back by 4 bases and J by 7 bases. CDR3 in DNA: TGTGCCAGCAGTGTGATGACTAGCGGGAGGGTTGGGAATGAGCAGTTCTTC. Translation: CASSVMTSGRVGNEQFF.